This is a list of T cell receptor beta chains from one sample in a study of early T cells in non-severe SARS-CoV-2 infection. TCRdb recomputed calls from the 5' RACE reads with MiXCR, one row per CDR3 protein. The repertoire holds tens of thousands of distinct CDR3 sequences, less than 15% seen once, with 9.3% in the top ten. The material sequenced was whole blood, taken at baseline. Receptor source: an adult who was a healthcare worker with PCR-confirmed SARS-CoV-2 infection or an uninfected control (not recorded which). Each CDR3 is given with its conserved first and last residue. Clone size, where shown, is once, few, many, or a class for clones that have expanded.

>11|TRBJ1-1|TRBV12-3/TRBV12-4|.
CASNFRTEAFF
>16|TRBJ1-1|TRBV20-1|few
CSASPSVSGENTEAFF
>14|TRBJ1-2|TRBV6-6|.
CASSYFWTGRGYTF
>13|TRBJ2-5|TRBV12-3/TRBV12-4|few
CASSLRRAETQYF
>15|TRBJ1-2|TRBV4-1|few
CASSQGHGGSYGYTF
>13|TRBJ2-5|TRBV3-1|few
CASSQGLQETQYF
>14|TRBJ1-2|TRBV5-4|few
CASSLGGTNYGYTF
>11|TRBJ1-2|TRBV18|.
CASSEGEGYTF
>12|TRBJ2-5|TRBV20-1|.
CSARETSQGQYF
>16|TRBJ1-5|TRBV27|many
CASSLSGAGGKQPQHF
>14|TRBJ2-1|TRBV20-1|few
CSARLAGYDNEQFF
>11|TRBJ1-3|TRBV20-1|.
CSANSGNTIYF
>15|TRBJ2-1|TRBV7-9|.
CASSSPSRSYNEQFF
>15|TRBJ2-7|TRBV6-2/TRBV6-3|few
CASRRTSRSSYEQYF
>15|TRBJ1-6|TRBV18|few
CASSPDRVPNSPLHF
>12|TRBJ2-3|TRBV6-2/TRBV6-3|many
CASSGVSDTQYF
>13|TRBJ1-4|TRBV28|.
CASSFSRNEKLFF
>14|TRBJ2-7|TRBV24-1|.
CATSDPLVTYEQYF
>13|TRBJ2-1|TRBV20-1|many
CSARDGLDISGFF
>14|TRBJ2-7|TRBV11-2|few
CASSRGRLAYEQYF
>16|TRBJ2-1|TRBV7-9|many
CASSFVPGLASNEQFF
>15|TRBJ2-1|TRBV7-2|.
CASSLVGGPTNEQFF
>14|TRBJ2-3|TRBV7-2|many
CASSLTSSTDTQYF
>12|TRBJ2-7|TRBV4-1|.
CASSQHRDEQYF
>16|TRBJ1-2|TRBV19|many
CASSTLTGHYVYGYTF
>11|TRBJ1-1|TRBV2|many
CASKLATEAFF
>13|TRBJ2-2|TRBV6-2/TRBV6-3|few
CASKGQNTGELFF
>13|TRBJ2-1|TRBV10-3|many
CAIKGGDSNEQFF
>13|TRBJ1-5|TRBV6-6|few
CASTPGLTQPQHF